One sample yielded the 31 T cell receptor beta chains listed below, sequenced in a study of cytomegalovirus exposure and HLA in healthy donors. Generated by immunoSEQ multiplex PCR, the TCRdb table keeps only in-frame clones and is missing some. This table has about 54,000 clones, 89% appearing once. Sequencing input: PBMCs. All receptors come from a woman under 30 in good health and CMV-seropositive.

The rearrangement uses TRBV7-9 and TRBJ2-2; tentative D call: TRBD1 (5 bases). CDR3 size: 14 residues. Trimming pared 7 bases from V and 0 bases from J, leaving 9 bases between. The germline gives CDR1 SEHNR, CDR2 FQNEAQ (reference sequence). Here the CDR3 reads CASTLDTNTGELFF. DNA for the CDR3: TGTGCCAGCACCTTGGACACGAACACCGGGGAGCTGTTTTTT.

The chain joins TRBV30 to TRBJ1-5, with D unresolved. The ends were cut back, 2 bases at V and 0 bases at J, with 14 bases in the middle. From germline, CDR1 is GTSNPN and CDR2 SVGIG (reference sequence). The CDR3 contains 16 residues. CDR3 in amino acids: CAWSRQAYSSNQPQHF. DNA of the CDR3: TGTGCCTGGAGTCGGCAGGCGTACTCTAGCAATCAGCCCCAGCATTTT.

The rearrangement joins TRBV11-3 to TRBJ2-2; 13 nucleotides align to TRBD2. The CDR3 is 17 amino acids. The trim removed 4 bases at V and 0 bases at J, leaving 2 bases unmatched. The germline gives CDR1 SGHNT, CDR2 YENEEA. The CDR3 loop reads CASSSGLAGANTGELFF. The CDR3 DNA reads TGTGCCAGCAGCTCAGGACTAGCGGGGGCGAACACCGGGGAGCTGTTTTTT.

The count of this clone is one. The DNA for the CDR3 is TGTGCCAGCAGCCAAGATTTCCTCGCGGGAGAGCAGTACTTC. Protein product: CASSQDFLAGEQYF. V and J are TRBV4-2 and TRBJ2-7; maybe TRBD2 (6 bases). Per the germline V gene, CDR1 is LGHNA and CDR2 is YNFKEQ. Trimming took 0 bases from V and 7 from J, leaving 13 bases between them. The CDR3 totals 14 residues.

The CDR3 nucleotides are TGTGCCAGCAGTAACAGCGGGGGGGCGGGGGTGCAGTATTTT. Translation gives CASSNSGGAGVQYF. V gene TRBV25-1 combines with J gene TRBJ2-3, with 10 bases lining up with TRBD2. Unmatched junction bases numbered 10, after V lost 5 bases and J lost 11 bases. The CDR3 sequence is 14 residues long. CDR1 MGHDK and CDR2 SYGVNS come from the germline V gene. Full variable domain (remainder filled in from reference TRBV25-1 and TRBJ2-3): EADIYQTPRYLVIGTGKKITLECSQTMGHDKMYWYQQDPGMELHLIHYSYGVNSTEKGDLSSESTVSRIRTEHFPLTLESARPSHTSQYLCASSNSGGAGVQYFGPGTRLTVL.

This clone occurred once. The chain is built from TRBV19 and TRBJ1-2; 9 nucleotides line up with TRBD1. The V and J ends lost 5 bases and 0 bases, in that order; junction bases with no gene match: 7. Germline loops: CDR1 LNHDA, CDR2 SQIVND (reference sequence). This CDR3 comprises 16 residues. The CDR3 sequence is CASSLWTGATNYGYTF. Here the CDR3 DNA reads TGTGCCAGTAGTCTCTGGACAGGGGCGACTAACTATGGCTACACCTTC.

The J gene is TRBJ1-3, the V gene TRBV10-3; D remains ambiguous. This CDR3 region has 16 residues. Deletions cut 6 bases from V and 1 base from J, with 16 bases between. Per germline, CDR1 ENHRY and CDR2 SYGVKD. The DNA for the CDR3 is TGTGCCATCAGCGCAATGGAGGCCTTATCTGGAAACACCATATATTTT. This encodes CAISAMEALSGNTIYF.

The chain carries TRBV7-9 and TRBJ1-3; 10 nucleotides align to TRBD1. The CDR3 has 17 residues. In germline, CDR1 is SEHNR, CDR2 FQNEAQ (reference sequence). J gave up 4 bases and V 5 bases, and 11 bases lay outside the gene matches. The CDR3 sequence is CASSKGQGLREGNTIYF. The CDR3 DNA reads TGTGCCAGCAGCAAGGGACAGGGGTTAAGAGAAGGAAACACCATATATTTT.

V gene TRBV5-6 combines with J gene TRBJ2-7; the match to TRBD1 covers 8 bases. The V and J ends lost 1 base and 0 bases, in that order; junction bases with no gene match: 9. The CDR3 runs to 17 residues. The germline CDR1 and CDR2 sequences are SGHDT and YYEEEE. The CDR3: CASSLWPGQVSSYEQYF. The CDR3 bases are TGTGCCAGCAGCTTGTGGCCGGGACAGGTGTCCTCCTACGAGCAGTACTTC. Together with reference TRBV5-6 and TRBJ2-7, the CDR3 gives the full variable domain: DAGVTQSPTHLIKTRGQQVTLRCSPKSGHDTVSWYQQALGQGPQFIFQYYEEEERQRGNFPDRFSGHQFPNYSSELNVNALLLGDSALYLCASSLWPGQVSSYEQYFGPGTRLTVT.

This sequence joins TRBV7-9 and TRBJ1-2; TRBD1 aligns across 7 bases. This CDR3 has 12 residues. CDR1 and CDR2 from the germline V gene are SEHNR and FQNEAQ (reference sequence). Unmatched junction bases numbered 3, after V lost 3 bases and J lost 8 bases. Written as DNA, the CDR3 is TGTGCCAGCAGCTTCACAGGGGTCGGCTACACCTTC. As protein: CASSFTGVGYTF.

CDR3 sequence reads: CASSRGLAGGNEQFF. The CDR3 DNA is TGTGCCAGCAGCCGGGGACTAGCGGGGGGGAATGAGCAGTTCTTC. The chain joins TRBV11-3 to TRBJ2-1; 16 nucleotides agree with TRBD2. CDR1 is SGHNT and CDR2 is YENEEA in the germline V gene. The V gene end was trimmed by 5 bases and the J gene end by 7 bases; junction bases not matched to a gene: 2. CDR3 length equals 15 residues.

The chain carries TRBV30 and TRBJ2-7, with D perhaps TRBD1 (5 bases). Germline-derived CDR1 and CDR2 are GTSNPN and SVGIG (reference sequence). The CDR3 runs 13 residues. Trimming stripped 1 base from V and 7 bases from J, with 14 bases between. In DNA, the CDR3 is TGTGCCTGGAGTGATGCAGGGCCGCGGGAGCAGTACTTC. Translation gives CAWSDAGPREQYF.

The CDR3 DNA reads TGTGCCAGCAGTTACCCACGAGGGGAAAAACTGTTTTTT. Residues: CASSYPRGEKLFF. The chain couples TRBV6-6 to TRBJ1-4; D remains unclear. This CDR3 region has 13 residues. The V end lost 2 bases, the J end lost 8 bases, and 9 bases lay between the germline ends. Germline V lookup: CDR1 MNHNY, CDR2 SVGAGI (reference sequence).

This clone was recorded once. The chain joins TRBV7-9 to TRBJ2-1, with 9 positions matching TRBD2. Unmatched junction bases numbered 7, after V lost 0 bases and J lost 4 bases. CDR3 length: 17 residues. Per germline, CDR1 SEHNR and CDR2 FQNEAQ (reference sequence). The CDR3, as DNA: TGTGCCAGCAGCTTAGCTAGCGGGGGTGTGGGTTACAATGAGCAGTTCTTC. Its protein product is CASSLASGGVGYNEQFF.

The chain recombines TRBV6-1 with TRBJ1-2, with D perhaps TRBD1 (6 bases). The CDR3 extends over 14 amino acids. Trimming removed 6 bases at V and 0 bases at J, with 11 bases between. Germline lookup yields CDR1 MNHNS and CDR2 SASEGT. In nucleotides, the CDR3 is TGTGCCAGCAGGGGGGGGCGGACTAACTATGGCTACACCTTC. This encodes CASRGGRTNYGYTF.

CDR3 protein: CASSLDGGTTSPLHF. In DNA form, the CDR3 reads TGTGCCAGCAGCCTCGATGGAGGCACTACTTCACCCCTCCACTTT. This chain uses TRBV6-1 with TRBJ1-6; D gene uncertain. The CDR3 is made up of 15 amino acids. The ends were cut back, 6 bases at V and 9 bases at J, with 18 bases in the middle. CDR1 is MNHNS and CDR2 is SASEGT in the germline V gene.

J is TRBJ2-2 and V is TRBV14; the D gene is possibly TRBD2 (5 bases). This CDR3 contains 14 residues. The germline V gene has CDR1 SGHDN and CDR2 FVKESK. Between the trimmed V and J ends, which lost 4 bases and 5 bases, there was a span of 11 bases. The CDR3: CASSRLLGTGELFF. CDR3 bases: TGTGCCAGCAGCCGATTACTAGGTACCGGGGAGCTGTTTTTT.

The J gene is TRBJ1-2, the V gene TRBV6-5; the match to TRBD1 covers 7 bases. V lost 0 bases to trimming and J lost 4 bases; unmatched junction nucleotides: 5. The CDR3 runs 15 residues. The germline V gene has CDR1 MNHEY and CDR2 SVGAGI. CDR3 in DNA: TGTGCCAGCAGTTACTCCGAGACAGGGCCCTATGGCTACACCTTC. It is translated as CASSYSETGPYGYTF.

The chain combines TRBV6-5 with TRBJ1-6; 9 bases are shared with TRBD1. The CDR3 length is 15 residues. CDR1 MNHEY and CDR2 SVGAGI come from the germline V gene. The J segment lost 7 bases and the V segment lost 5 bases, leaving 6 bases of the junction unmatched. CDR3 protein: CASSTSGTGNSPLHF. In DNA, the CDR3 is TGTGCCAGCAGTACCTCCGGGACAGGGAATTCACCCCTCCACTTT.

The chain recombines TRBV9 with TRBJ1-2; TRBD1 matches at 10 bases. The CDR3 has 15 amino acids. V was pared by 1 base and J by 6 bases, with 6 bases of the junction left unmatched. Germline CDR1 and CDR2: SGDLS and YYNGEE. CDR3 nucleotide sequence: TGTGCCAGCAGCGTAAGCCCGACAGGGGGCCATGGCTACACCTTC. As protein: CASSVSPTGGHGYTF.

The chain joins TRBV5-4 to TRBJ2-7; 9 bases line up with TRBD1. The CDR3 totals 16 residues. Per germline, CDR1 SGHNT and CDR2 YYREEE (reference sequence). V trimming: 3 bases; J trimming: 2 bases; junction bases outside the gene matches: 9. The CDR3 sequence is CASSWGGTGTPYEQYF. The DNA of the CDR3 is TGTGCCAGCAGCTGGGGGGGGACAGGGACGCCCTACGAGCAGTACTTC.

As DNA, the CDR3 is TGCGCCAGCAGCTTGACAGGGACGGGAGAAGCTTTCTTT. Its translation: CASSLTGTGEAFF. V is TRBV5-1 and J is TRBJ1-1; perhaps TRBD1 as D (6 bases). This CDR3 is built from 13 residues. Germline V gene lookup returns CDR1 SGHRS and CDR2 YFSETQ. V lost 1 base, J lost 8 bases, and 12 bases lay in between.

The chain uses TRBV7-9 and TRBJ2-7; TRBD2 is a possible D gene (5 bases). With 5 bases removed from V and 4 bases from J, the gap between germline ends came to 9 bases. The CDR3 extends over 12 amino acids. Per the germline V gene, CDR1 is SEHNR and CDR2 is FQNEAQ (reference sequence). The CDR3 coding sequence is TGTGCCAGCAGCCGGGGTGGTTACGAGCAGTACTTC. Translation: CASSRGGYEQYF.

The CDR3 protein is CASRMRGGDTQYF. The DNA of the CDR3 is TGTGCCAGCAGAATGCGGGGGGGAGATACGCAGTATTTT. The J gene is TRBJ2-3, the V gene TRBV6-5; 9 nucleotides align to TRBD2. Germline CDR1 and CDR2: MNHEY and SVGAGI. The CDR3 is made up of 13 amino acids. J lost 5 bases, V lost 6 bases, and 3 bases had no gene match.

V and J are TRBV9 and TRBJ2-5; possibly TRBD2 for D (6 bases). V lost 0 bases, J lost 2 bases, and 14 bases lay in between. Germline assignment: CDR1 SGDLS and CDR2 YYNGEE. The CDR3 has 16 residues. CDR3 bases: TGTGCCAGCAGCGTAGCCGGGAGTTTCGGGCAAGAGACCCAGTACTTC. This sequence encodes CASSVAGSFGQETQYF.

This clone was recorded only once. V usage is TRBV5-6 and J usage is TRBJ2-3; 8 bases are a match to TRBD2. Germline CDR1 is SGHDT and CDR2 is YYEEEE. The CDR3 totals 14 residues. V lost 8 bases, J lost 1 base, and 6 bases stayed unmatched. CDR3 sequence (DNA): TGTGCCAGGGTAGCGGGGCCCCGCACAGATACGCAGTATTTT. It specifies CARVAGPRTDTQYF.

Only one count was recorded for this clone. The chain combines TRBV5-5 with TRBJ2-7; D possibly corresponds to TRBD2 (6 bases). The germline V gene encodes CDR1 SGHKS and CDR2 YYEKEE (reference sequence). Trimming removed 0 bases from V and 2 bases from J, with 12 bases in between. CDR3 length: 15 residues. This CDR3 is CASSLAGGEAYEQYF. In DNA form, the CDR3 reads TGTGCCAGCAGCTTGGCCGGCGGGGAGGCCTACGAGCAGTACTTC.

This chain links TRBV19 with TRBJ2-4, with TRBD2 as a possible D gene (6 bases). The ends were cut back, 3 bases at V and 7 bases at J, with 19 bases in the middle. The germline CDR1 and CDR2 sequences are LNHDA and SQIVND (reference sequence). The CDR3 has 16 residues. CDR3 sequence: CASSIFKGTSGNIQYF. The CDR3 nucleotides read TGTGCCAGTAGTATTTTCAAAGGGACTTCAGGGAACATTCAGTACTTC.

The chain joins TRBV6-1 to TRBJ1-1; no firm D call. The germline CDR1 and CDR2 sequences are MNHNS and SASEGT. Trimming took 4 bases from V and 1 from J, leaving 7 bases between them. The CDR3 has 13 residues. The CDR3 here is CASSVSGNTEAFF. The CDR3 coding sequence is TGTGCCAGCAGTGTATCGGGGAACACTGAAGCTTTCTTT.

The chain carries TRBV5-8 and TRBJ2-2; TRBD2 matches 11 bases. This CDR3 has 17 residues. The V gene end was trimmed by 3 bases and the J gene end by 1 base; junction bases not matched to a gene: 5. The germline V gene encodes CDR1 SGHTS and CDR2 YDEGEE. CDR3 amino acids: CASSSGTSGLNTGELFF. The CDR3 coding sequence is TGTGCCAGCAGCTCCGGGACTAGCGGCTTGAACACCGGGGAGCTGTTTTTT.

The genes are TRBV13 and TRBJ1-2, with 7 bases lining up with TRBD1. With 8 bases clipped from V and 8 bases from J, the junction kept 11 bases outside the gene matches. The CDR3 sequence is 13 residues long. Germline V CDR1 and CDR2: PRHDT, FYEKMQ (reference sequence). Written as DNA, the CDR3 is TGTGCCAGCCAACCAACAGGGGATATCGGCTACACCTTC. Its protein is CASQPTGDIGYTF.